One and the same sample provided the 3 T cell receptor beta chains below, sequenced in a study of T cell responses to AZD1222 COVID-19 vaccine. Sequencing used immunoSEQ multiplex PCR; TCRdb keeps in-frame clones, though not all of them. The sample carries 170,000 or so clones, roughly 93% recorded once. This specimen was peripheral blood, taken 28 days after the second dose of the MenACWY control vaccine. Receptor source: an adult who received the MenACWY meningococcal vaccine as a control.

The V gene is TRBV6-5, the J gene TRBJ2-2; D not resolved. CDR3 length: 12 amino acids. Germline V lookup: CDR1 MNHEY, CDR2 SVGAGI. The V and J ends lost 4 bases and 7 bases respectively, with 7 bases between them. The CDR3 region is CASSSPNGELFF. CDR3 DNA: TGTGCCAGCAGTTCACCCAACGGGGAGCTGTTTTTT.

The V call is TRBV4-1, the J call TRBJ1-2; perhaps TRBD1 as D (6 bases). Trimming cost V 0 bases and J 7 bases, with 12 bases left between them. The germline CDR1 and CDR2 sequences are MGHRA and YSYEKL. This CDR3 has 14 amino acids. CDR3: CASSQDPRGTGYTF. Written as DNA, the CDR3 is TGCGCCAGCAGCCAAGATCCCAGGGGAACTGGCTACACCTTC.

This chain uses TRBV5-1 with TRBJ1-1, with TRBD1 identical over 7 bases. Trimming cost V 4 bases and J 6 bases; bases outside gene matches: 15. This CDR3 spans 16 amino acids. Per germline, CDR1 SGHRS and CDR2 YFSETQ. The CDR3 DNA reads TGCGCCAGCAGCGACGGACAGGCCAGTCGTCGTCCTGAAGCTTTCTTT. It specifies CASSDGQASRRPEAFF. The full variable domain, with the rest looked up from reference TRBV5-1 and TRBJ1-1, is KAGVTQTPRYLIKTRGQQVTLSCSPISGHRSVSWYQQTPGQGLQFLFEYFSETQRNKGNFPGRFSGRQFSNSRSEMNVSTLELGDSALYLCASSDGQASRRPEAFFGQGTRLTVV.